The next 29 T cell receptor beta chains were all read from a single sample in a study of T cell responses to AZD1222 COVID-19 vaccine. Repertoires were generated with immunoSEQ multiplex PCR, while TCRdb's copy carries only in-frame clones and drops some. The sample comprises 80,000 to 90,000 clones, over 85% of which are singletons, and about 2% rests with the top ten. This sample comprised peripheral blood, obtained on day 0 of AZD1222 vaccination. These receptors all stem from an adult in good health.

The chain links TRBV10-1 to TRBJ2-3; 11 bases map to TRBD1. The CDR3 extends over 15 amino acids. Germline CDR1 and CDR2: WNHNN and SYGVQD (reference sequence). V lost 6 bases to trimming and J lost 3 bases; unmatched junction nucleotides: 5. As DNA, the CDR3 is TGCGCCAGCAGCCCCGGGACAGGGGGAACAGATACGCAGTATTTT. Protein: CASSPGTGGTDTQYF.

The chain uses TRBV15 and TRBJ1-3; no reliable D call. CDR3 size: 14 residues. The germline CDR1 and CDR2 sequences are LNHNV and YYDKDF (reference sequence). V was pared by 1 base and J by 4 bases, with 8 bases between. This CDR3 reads CATSRGGNGNTIYF. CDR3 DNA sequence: TGTGCCACCAGCAGAGGAGGGAACGGAAACACCATATATTTT.

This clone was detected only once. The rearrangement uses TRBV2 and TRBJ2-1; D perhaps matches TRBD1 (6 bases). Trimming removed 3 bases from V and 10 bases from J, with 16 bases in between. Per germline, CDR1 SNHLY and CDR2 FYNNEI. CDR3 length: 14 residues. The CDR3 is CASSEVGGRSEQFF. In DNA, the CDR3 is TGTGCCAGCAGTGAGGTAGGGGGAAGATCCGAGCAGTTCTTC.

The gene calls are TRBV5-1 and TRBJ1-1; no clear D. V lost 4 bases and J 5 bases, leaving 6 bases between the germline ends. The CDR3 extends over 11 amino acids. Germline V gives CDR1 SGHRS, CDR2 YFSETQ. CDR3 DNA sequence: TGCGCCAGCAGCAAAGGGACTGAAGCTTTCTTT. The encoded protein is CASSKGTEAFF.

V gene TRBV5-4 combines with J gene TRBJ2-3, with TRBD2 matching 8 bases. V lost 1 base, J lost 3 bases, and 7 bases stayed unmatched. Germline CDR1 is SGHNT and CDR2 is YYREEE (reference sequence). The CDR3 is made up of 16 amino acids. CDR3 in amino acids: CASSLMALAETDTQYF. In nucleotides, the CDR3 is TGTGCCAGCAGCTTGATGGCACTAGCGGAAACAGATACGCAGTATTTT. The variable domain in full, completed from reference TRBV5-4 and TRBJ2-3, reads ETGVTQSPTHLIKTRGQQVTLRCSSQSGHNTVSWYQQALGQGPQFIFQYYREEENGRGNFPPRFSGLQFPNYSSELNVNALELDDSALYLCASSLMALAETDTQYFGPGTRLTVL.

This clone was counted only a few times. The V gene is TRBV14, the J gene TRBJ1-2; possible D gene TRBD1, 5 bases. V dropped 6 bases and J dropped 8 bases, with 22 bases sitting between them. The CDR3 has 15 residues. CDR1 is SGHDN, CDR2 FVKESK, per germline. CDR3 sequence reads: CASSPFQGAHSGYTF. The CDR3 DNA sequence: TGTGCCAGCAGTCCCTTCCAGGGAGCCCATTCCGGCTACACCTTC.

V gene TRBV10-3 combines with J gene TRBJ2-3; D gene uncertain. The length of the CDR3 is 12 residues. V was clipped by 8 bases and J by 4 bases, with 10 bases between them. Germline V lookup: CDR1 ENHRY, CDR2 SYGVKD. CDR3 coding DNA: TGTGCCATCGGCAGAGGTGCAGATACGCAGTATTTT. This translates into CAIGRGADTQYF.

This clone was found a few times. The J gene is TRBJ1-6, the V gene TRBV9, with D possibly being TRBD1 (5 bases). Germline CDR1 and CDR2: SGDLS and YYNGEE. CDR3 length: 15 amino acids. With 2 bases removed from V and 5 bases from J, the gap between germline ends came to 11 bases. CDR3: CASSVGRENNSPLHF. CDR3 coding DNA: TGTGCCAGCAGCGTGGGCAGGGAGAATAATTCACCCCTCCACTTT.

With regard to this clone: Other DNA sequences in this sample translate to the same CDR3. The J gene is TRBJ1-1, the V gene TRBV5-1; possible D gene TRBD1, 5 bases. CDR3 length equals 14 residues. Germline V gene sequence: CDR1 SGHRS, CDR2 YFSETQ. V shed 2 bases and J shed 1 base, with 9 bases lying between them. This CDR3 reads CASSFGGGNTEAFF. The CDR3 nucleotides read TGCGCCAGCAGCTTCGGTGGGGGGAACACTGAAGCTTTCTTT.

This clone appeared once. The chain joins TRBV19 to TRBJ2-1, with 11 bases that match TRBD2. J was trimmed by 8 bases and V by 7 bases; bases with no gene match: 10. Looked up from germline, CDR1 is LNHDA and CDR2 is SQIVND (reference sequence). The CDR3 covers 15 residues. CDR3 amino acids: CASTLAGGAWDEQFF. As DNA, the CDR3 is TGTGCCAGTACTTTAGCGGGGGGGGCCTGGGATGAGCAGTTCTTC. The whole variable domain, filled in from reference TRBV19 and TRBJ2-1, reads DGGITQSPKYLFRKEGQNVTLSCEQNLNHDAMYWYRQDPGQGLRLIYYSQIVNDFQKGDIAEGYSVSREKKESFPLTVTSAQKNPTAFYLCASTLAGGAWDEQFFGPGTRLTVL.

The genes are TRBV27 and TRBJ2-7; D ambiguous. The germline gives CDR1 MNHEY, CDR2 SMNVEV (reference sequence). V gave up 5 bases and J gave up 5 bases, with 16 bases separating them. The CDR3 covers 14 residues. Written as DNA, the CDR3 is TGTGCCAGCAGTCCCCGGCCCTGGACGGACGAGCAGTACTTC. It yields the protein CASSPRPWTDEQYF.

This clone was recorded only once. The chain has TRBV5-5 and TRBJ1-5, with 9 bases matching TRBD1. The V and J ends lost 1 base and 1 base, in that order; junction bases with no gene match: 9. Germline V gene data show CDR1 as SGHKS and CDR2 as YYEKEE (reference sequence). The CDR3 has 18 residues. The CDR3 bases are TGTGCCAGCAGCTTGAGCTGGGACAGGGTACGAAGCAATCAGCCCCAGCATTTT. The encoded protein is CASSLSWDRVRSNQPQHF.

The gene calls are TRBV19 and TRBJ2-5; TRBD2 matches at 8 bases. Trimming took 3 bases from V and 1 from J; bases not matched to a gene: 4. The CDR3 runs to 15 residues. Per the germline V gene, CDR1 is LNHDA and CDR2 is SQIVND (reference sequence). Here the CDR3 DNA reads TGTGCCAGTAGTATCGGGACTAGGGGCCAAGAGACCCAGTACTTC. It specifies CASSIGTRGQETQYF.

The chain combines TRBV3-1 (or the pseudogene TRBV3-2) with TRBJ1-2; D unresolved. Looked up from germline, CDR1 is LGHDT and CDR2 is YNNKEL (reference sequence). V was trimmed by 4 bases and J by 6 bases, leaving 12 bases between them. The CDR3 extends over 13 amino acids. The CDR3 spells CASSLRGADGYTF. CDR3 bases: TGTGCCAGCAGCCTTAGAGGCGCGGATGGCTACACCTTC.

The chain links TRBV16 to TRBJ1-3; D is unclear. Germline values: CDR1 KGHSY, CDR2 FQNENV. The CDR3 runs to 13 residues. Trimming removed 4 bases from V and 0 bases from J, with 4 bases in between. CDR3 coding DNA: TGTGCCAGCAGCCCGGACTCTGGAAACACCATATATTTT. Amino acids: CASSPDSGNTIYF.

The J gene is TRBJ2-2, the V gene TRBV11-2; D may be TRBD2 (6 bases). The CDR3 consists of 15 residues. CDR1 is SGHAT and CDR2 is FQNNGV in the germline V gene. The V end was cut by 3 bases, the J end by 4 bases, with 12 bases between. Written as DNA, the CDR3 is TGTGCCAGCAGCTTGGGACTGACCACCACCGGGGAGCTGTTTTTT. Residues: CASSLGLTTTGELFF.

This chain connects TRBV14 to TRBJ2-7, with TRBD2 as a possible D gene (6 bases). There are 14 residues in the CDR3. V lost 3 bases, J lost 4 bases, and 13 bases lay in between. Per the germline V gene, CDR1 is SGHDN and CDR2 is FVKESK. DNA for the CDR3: TGTGCCAGCAGCCACCTTGGAGGGAGTTACGAGCAGTACTTC. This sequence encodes CASSHLGGSYEQYF. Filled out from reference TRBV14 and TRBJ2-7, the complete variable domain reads EAGVTQFPSHSVIEKGQTVTLRCDPISGHDNLYWYRRVMGKEIKFLLHFVKESKQDESGMPNNRFLAERTGGTYSTLKVQPAELEDSGVYFCASSHLGGSYEQYFGPGTRLTVT.

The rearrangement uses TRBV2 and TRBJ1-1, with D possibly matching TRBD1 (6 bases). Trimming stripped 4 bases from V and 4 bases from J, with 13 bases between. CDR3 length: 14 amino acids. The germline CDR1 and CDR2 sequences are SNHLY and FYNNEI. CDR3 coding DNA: TGTGCCAGCAGTGGACAGGAAAGGGGCACTGAAGCTTTCTTT. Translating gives CASSGQERGTEAFF. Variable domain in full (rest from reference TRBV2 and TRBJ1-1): EPEVTQTPSHQVTQMGQEVILRCVPISNHLYFYWYRQILGQKVEFLVSFYNNEISEKSEIFDDQFSVERPDGSNFTLKIRSTKLEDSAMYFCASSGQERGTEAFFGQGTRLTVV.

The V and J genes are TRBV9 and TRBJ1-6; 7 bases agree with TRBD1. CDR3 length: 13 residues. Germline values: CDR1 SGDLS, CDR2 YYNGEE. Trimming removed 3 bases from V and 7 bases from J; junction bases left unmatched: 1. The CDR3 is CASSATGNSPLHF. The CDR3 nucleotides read TGTGCCAGCAGCGCGACAGGGAATTCACCCCTCCACTTT.

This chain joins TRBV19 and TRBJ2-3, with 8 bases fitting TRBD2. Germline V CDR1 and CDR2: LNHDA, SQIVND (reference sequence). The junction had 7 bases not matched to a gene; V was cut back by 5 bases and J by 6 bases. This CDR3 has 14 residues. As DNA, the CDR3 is TGTGCCAGTAGTGGAGCGGGAGCCAGGGATACGCAGTATTTT. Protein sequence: CASSGAGARDTQYF.

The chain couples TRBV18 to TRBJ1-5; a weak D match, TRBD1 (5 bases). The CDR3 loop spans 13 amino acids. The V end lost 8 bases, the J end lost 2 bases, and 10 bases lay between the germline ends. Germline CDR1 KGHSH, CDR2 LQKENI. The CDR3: CASQTEGNQPQHF. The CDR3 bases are TGTGCCAGCCAGACAGAGGGCAATCAGCCCCAGCATTTT.

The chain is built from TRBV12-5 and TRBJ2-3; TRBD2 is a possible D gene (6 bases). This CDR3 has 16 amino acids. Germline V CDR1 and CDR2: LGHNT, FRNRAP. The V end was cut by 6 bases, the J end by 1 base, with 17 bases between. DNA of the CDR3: TGTGCTAGTGGCCCCACTCCGGGACTCCGCACAGATACGCAGTATTTT. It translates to CASGPTPGLRTDTQYF.

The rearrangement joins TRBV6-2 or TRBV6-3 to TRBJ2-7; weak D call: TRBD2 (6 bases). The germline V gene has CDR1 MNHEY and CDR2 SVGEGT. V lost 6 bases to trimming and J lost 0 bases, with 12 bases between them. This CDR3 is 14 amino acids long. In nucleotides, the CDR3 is TGTGCCAGCAGGCCTCGGAGGGGCTCCTACGAGCAGTACTTC. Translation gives CASRPRRGSYEQYF.

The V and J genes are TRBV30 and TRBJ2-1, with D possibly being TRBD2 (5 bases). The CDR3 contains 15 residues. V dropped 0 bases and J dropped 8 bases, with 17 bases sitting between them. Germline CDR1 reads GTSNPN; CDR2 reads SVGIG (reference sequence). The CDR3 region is CAWSVLRAGRDEQFF. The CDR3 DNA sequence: TGTGCCTGGAGTGTACTGCGGGCCGGGCGCGATGAGCAGTTCTTC.

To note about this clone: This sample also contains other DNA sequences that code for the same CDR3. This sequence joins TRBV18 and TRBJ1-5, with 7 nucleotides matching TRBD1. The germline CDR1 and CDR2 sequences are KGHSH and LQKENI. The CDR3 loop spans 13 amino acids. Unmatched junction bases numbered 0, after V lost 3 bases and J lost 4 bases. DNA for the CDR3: TGTGCCAGCTCACCGGGACAGAATCAGCCCCAGCATTTT. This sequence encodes CASSPGQNQPQHF.

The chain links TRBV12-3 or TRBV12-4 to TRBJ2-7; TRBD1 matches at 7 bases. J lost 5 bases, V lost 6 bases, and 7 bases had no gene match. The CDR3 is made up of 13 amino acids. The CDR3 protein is CASSLTGFHEQYF. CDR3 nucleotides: TGTGCCAGCAGCCTGACAGGGTTTCACGAGCAGTACTTC.

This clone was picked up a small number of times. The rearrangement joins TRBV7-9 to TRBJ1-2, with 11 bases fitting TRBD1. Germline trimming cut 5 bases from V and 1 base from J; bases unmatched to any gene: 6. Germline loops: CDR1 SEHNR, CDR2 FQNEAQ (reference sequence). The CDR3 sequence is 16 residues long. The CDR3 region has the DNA TGTGCCAGCAGCCCGGGACAGGGGGAGGTTAACTATGGCTACACCTTC. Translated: CASSPGQGEVNYGYTF.

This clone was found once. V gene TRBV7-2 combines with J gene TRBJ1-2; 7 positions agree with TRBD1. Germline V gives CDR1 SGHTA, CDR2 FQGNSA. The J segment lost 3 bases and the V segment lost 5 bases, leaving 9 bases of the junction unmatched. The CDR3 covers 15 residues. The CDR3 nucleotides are TGTGCCAGCAGCCCTGGACAGGCTCCCTACTATGGCTACACCTTC. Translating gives CASSPGQAPYYGYTF.

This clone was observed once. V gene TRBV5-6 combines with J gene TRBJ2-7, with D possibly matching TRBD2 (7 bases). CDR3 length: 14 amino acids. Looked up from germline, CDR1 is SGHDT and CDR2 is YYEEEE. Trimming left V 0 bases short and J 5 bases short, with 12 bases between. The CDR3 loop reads CASSLVAGADEQYF. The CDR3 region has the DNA TGTGCCAGCAGCTTGGTCGCGGGGGCTGACGAGCAGTACTTC.